A single TCR beta chain is shown here with its context. Its antigen is still unknown. The data belong to a study of T cell repertoires in cytomegalovirus infection. On the study more broadly: CMV infection and matching HLA type were both indicated by public TCR beta signatures. Regarding the study as a whole: Clonotypes of TCR beta that were HLA-C-restricted and CMV-specific dominated the ex vivo response. Identification of carriers of CMV plus the relevant HLA was achieved through cumulative public TCR beta family frequency.

TCRdb called the reads again in MiXCR, with one record for every CDR3 protein. There are 180,000 or so distinct CDR3 sequences in the sample; about a sixth occur only once, and 25% lies in the top ten. With 4 bases removed from V and 7 bases from J, the gap between germline ends came to 5 bases. CDR1 SGHVT and CDR2 SQSDAQ come from the germline V gene. The CDR3 extends over 11 amino acids. This rearrangement joins TRBV7-4 to TRBJ2-1; no clear D gene. The sequencing sample was made of CD8+ T cells from PBMCs. The TCR originated in a human donor in good health (CMV status not recorded). Some clones in this sample may be carry-over from other donors' samples. The DNA for the CDR3 is TGTGCCAGCAGCTCCCGTAATGAGCAGTTCTTC. It specifies CASSSRNEQFF.